Given below is one T cell receptor (beta chain) in context. These data come from a study of blood T cells in healthy people across ages. Trimming shortened V by 3 bases and J by 3 bases, and 14 bases separated the two germline ends. Per the germline V gene, CDR1 is MDHEN and CDR2 is SYDVKM. This CDR3 has 15 residues. A second PCR of 7 to 11 cycles used a sample-barcoded 5' primer and a J-beta primer mix. Every cDNA was tagged by a template-switch adaptor with 12 random nucleotides. One entry per CDR3 protein, called by TCRdb with MiXCR from the 5' RACE reads. The sample lists about 760,000 distinct CDR3 sequences, 56% occurring once. The authors drew around 11 milliliters of peripheral blood from each donor.

This sequence was found in a man aged 35 to 55 in good health. J is TRBJ2-5 and V is TRBV28; the D is unclear. The sample taken for sequencing was blood. The CDR3 region has the DNA TGTGCCAGCAGTTTCCCCCGAAGTACCAAAGAGACCCAGTACTTC. This codes for CASSFPRSTKETQYF.